This TCR beta chain was retrieved from a study of cytomegalovirus exposure and HLA in healthy donors. Overall study results and limits: In a later analysis, at a false discovery rate of 0.05, 16,951 TCR beta sequences were associated with HLA alleles. In a later analysis, TCR beta V- and J-gene trimming was associated with a missense DCLRE1C variant. The dataset shows that most TCR sequences were rare, while some public TCRs occurred in many donors.

About this clone itself: No antigen is known for it.

The PCR ran on 60 Vbeta and 13 Jbeta primers. TCRdb keeps only in-frame clones here, not all; method: immunoSEQ multiplex PCR. Among 120,000 or so clones listed, more than 65% were seen once. Germline V gene sequence: CDR1 SGDLS, CDR2 YYNGEE. Trimming removed 5 bases at V and 2 bases at J, with 5 bases between. There are 13 residues in the CDR3. The chain couples TRBV9 to TRBJ2-6; D gene uncertain. The TCR was taken from a young man in good health and CMV-seronegative. Sequences were obtained from PBMCs. In DNA, the CDR3 is TGTGCCAGCAGGGGCCCTGGGGCCAACGTCCTGACTTTC. This codes for CASRGPGANVLTF.